This T cell receptor beta chain is drawn from a study of blood T cell repertoires in COVID-19. For the study at large: Donors in the United States, Italy and Spain gave samples during acute or convalescent COVID-19. Sources were T cells, B-cell-depleted T cells, or PBMCs; the material itself was cDNA or gDNA.

Germline lookup yields CDR1 SGDLS and CDR2 YYNGEE. Between the trimmed V and J ends, which lost 0 bases and 4 bases, there was a span of 14 bases. This CDR3 is 16 amino acids long. In the source study's methods: Scientists estimated how many nucleated cells there were by amplifying reference gene primers. The method was immunoSEQ multiplex PCR; TCRdb's version includes in-frame clones alone and lacks a portion of them. V, J and clone size were drawn from that table, and D and trimming were deduced from the DNA. The data contain 150,000 to 200,000 clones, around 87% of them singletons. This clonotype originated in a man aged 45-65 years with acute or convalescent COVID-19. The source material was peripheral blood. This chain uses TRBV9 with TRBJ1-3; D is uncertain. Here the CDR3 DNA reads TGTGCCAGCAGCGTAGGTGTCTACCCGGGGGGAAACACCATATATTTT. This encodes CASSVGVYPGGNTIYF.